Listed here are 20 T cell receptor beta chains from one sample, sequenced in a study of blood T cell repertoires in COVID-19. Assay used: immunoSEQ multiplex PCR; TCRdb lists only in-frame clones, some missing. Of approximately 210,000 clones in the sample, 75% to 90% are singletons; the top ten hold approximately 2.6%. Sequences were obtained from peripheral blood. The origin of the receptors is a woman aged 70-85 years with active or convalescent COVID-19.

J is TRBJ2-1 and V is TRBV7-9; TRBD1 matches at 12 bases. V was pared by 4 bases and J by 8 bases, with 6 bases of the junction left unmatched. Germline CDR1 SEHNR, CDR2 FQNEAQ (reference sequence). The CDR3 is 15 amino acids. The CDR3: CASSSGQGAFDEQFF. Written as DNA, the CDR3 is TGTGCCAGCAGCTCGGGACAGGGGGCATTCGATGAGCAGTTCTTC. The entire variable domain, with the rest obtained from reference TRBV7-9 and TRBJ2-1, is as follows: DTGVSQNPRHKITKRGQNVTFRCDPISEHNRLYWYRQTLGQGPEFLTYFQNEAQLEKSRLLSDRFSAERPKGSFSTLEIQRTEQGDSAMYLCASSSGQGAFDEQFFGPGTRLTVL.

The genes are TRBV7-2 and TRBJ1-4, with 9 bases fitting TRBD1. The germline CDR1 and CDR2 sequences are SGHTA and FQGNSA. The CDR3 is 14 residues long. V shed 5 bases, J shed 7 bases, and the junction held 5 bases outside the gene matches. CDR3 protein: CASSPGTGSEKLFF. For the CDR3, the DNA is TGTGCCAGCAGCCCCGGGACAGGGAGTGAAAAACTGTTTTTT.

This chain uses TRBV7-9 with TRBJ2-7; 7 nucleotides match TRBD2. The CDR3 is made up of 13 amino acids. The germline gives CDR1 SEHNR, CDR2 FQNEAQ (reference sequence). J lost 6 bases, V lost 5 bases, and 7 bases had no gene match. Here the CDR3 DNA reads TGTGCCAGCAGCCCATCGGGGGGTAGCGAGCAGTACTTC. This encodes CASSPSGGSEQYF.

The gene calls are TRBV6-5 and TRBJ1-1, with D perhaps TRBD1 (6 bases). This CDR3 region has 13 residues. Trimming removed 6 bases from V and 5 bases from J, with 13 bases in between. The germline V gene has CDR1 MNHEY and CDR2 SVGAGI. Here the CDR3 reads CASSLQGVTEAFF. CDR3 DNA: TGTGCCAGCAGCTTACAGGGTGTAACTGAAGCTTTCTTT.

V and J are TRBV5-1 and TRBJ2-3; 8 nucleotides agree with TRBD2. The germline CDR1 and CDR2 sequences are SGHRS and YFSETQ. The CDR3 extends over 15 amino acids. Losses at the gene ends were 4 bases for V and 4 bases for J; bases not matched to a gene: 8. The CDR3 coding sequence is TGCGCCAGCAGCGCATCGGGACTAGAGGCAGATACGCAGTATTTT. It encodes CASSASGLEADTQYF.

The V and J genes are TRBV19 and TRBJ2-5, with D perhaps TRBD1 (6 bases). This CDR3 is built from 15 residues. V was cut by 6 bases and J by 9 bases, with 23 bases left in between. Looked up from germline, CDR1 is LNHDA and CDR2 is SQIVND (reference sequence). The CDR3 bases are TGTGCCAGTAGCCGCGAGAGGACAGTTAGGGCGGCCCAGTACTTC. This gives the protein CASSRERTVRAAQYF.

V is TRBV5-1 and J is TRBJ2-7, with 7 bases matching TRBD1. CDR3 length equals 15 residues. From germline, CDR1 is SGHRS and CDR2 YFSETQ. V dropped 5 bases and J dropped 3; count of bases not matched to a gene: 11. CDR3 bases: TGCGCCAGCAGACCGACTCCGGGACAGAACTACGAGCAGTACTTC. Its translation: CASRPTPGQNYEQYF.

The V and J genes are TRBV19 and TRBJ1-3; D unclear. The germline V gene encodes CDR1 LNHDA and CDR2 SQIVND (reference sequence). The CDR3 has 14 amino acids. Between the trimmed V and J ends, which lost 4 bases and 1 base, there was a span of 8 bases. The CDR3 DNA sequence: TGTGCCAGTAGTAAGTGGGCTTCTGGAAACACCATATATTTT. Protein: CASSKWASGNTIYF.

The chain links TRBV7-2 to TRBJ2-5; 8 bases align to TRBD2. This CDR3 is built from 18 residues. V lost 5 bases to trimming and J lost 2 bases; unmatched junction nucleotides: 16. Germline loops: CDR1 SGHTA, CDR2 FQGNSA. The CDR3 region is CASSPGAIGAGGQETQYF. The CDR3 DNA is TGTGCCAGCAGCCCAGGCGCAATCGGCGCGGGAGGACAAGAGACCCAGTACTTC.

The rearrangement uses TRBV2 and TRBJ1-1; no clear D. The CDR3 totals 13 residues. CDR1 is SNHLY, CDR2 FYNNEI, per germline. V gave up 6 bases and J gave up 3 bases, with 11 bases separating them. In DNA form, the CDR3 reads TGTGCCAGCAGGCCGACAAGTTACACTGAAGCTTTCTTT. Translation gives CASRPTSYTEAFF.

The chain joins TRBV18 to TRBJ2-3; 11 nucleotides agree with TRBD2. The CDR3 extends over 16 amino acids. Germline V gene data show CDR1 as KGHSH and CDR2 as LQKENI. Trimming cost V 1 base and J 0 bases; bases outside gene matches: 0. CDR3 nucleotide sequence: TGTGCCAGCTCACCACGACTAGCGGGGAGCACAGATACGCAGTATTTT. Encoded protein: CASSPRLAGSTDTQYF.

Only a few counts were recorded for this clone. V is TRBV19 and J is TRBJ1-4, with 7 bases matching TRBD1. The V and J ends lost 8 bases and 4 bases, in that order; junction bases with no gene match: 10. The V gene's germline CDR1 is LNHDA and CDR2 SQIVND (reference sequence). This CDR3 contains 15 residues. The CDR3 region is CASSPVRGDNEKLFF. In DNA, the CDR3 is TGTGCCAGTTCTCCTGTCAGGGGGGATAATGAAAAACTGTTTTTT.

This clone was picked up a small number of times. V usage is TRBV3-1 (or the pseudogene TRBV3-2) and J usage is TRBJ1-6, with TRBD1 matching over 7 bases. The CDR3 covers 14 residues. The J segment lost 8 bases and the V segment lost 7 bases, leaving 8 bases of the junction unmatched. Germline V gene lookup returns CDR1 LGHDT and CDR2 YNNKEL (reference sequence). CDR3 in DNA: TGTGCCAGCACCTGGGGGCAGGGGGATTCACCCCTCCACTTT. It encodes CASTWGQGDSPLHF.

The CDR3 DNA reads as TGTGCCAGCAGTCGCGGGGACTATGGCTACACCTTC. It translates to CASSRGDYGYTF. The chain combines TRBV6-2 or TRBV6-3 with TRBJ1-2; D is uncertain. CDR1 MNHEY and CDR2 SVGEGT come from the germline V gene. V was shortened by 5 bases and J by 3 bases, with 7 bases between the two germline ends. This CDR3 comprises 12 residues.

This clone was recorded only once. The genes are TRBV5-1 and TRBJ1-1; TRBD1 matches at 8 bases. The trim removed 4 bases at V and 4 bases at J, leaving 9 bases unmatched. CDR1 and CDR2 from the germline V gene are SGHRS and YFSETQ. CDR3 size: 15 residues. The CDR3 is CASSLRTGISTEAFF. CDR3 sequence (DNA): TGCGCCAGCAGCCTAAGGACAGGGATTAGCACTGAAGCTTTCTTT. Full variable domain (outside the CDR3, taken from reference TRBV5-1 and TRBJ1-1): KAGVTQTPRYLIKTRGQQVTLSCSPISGHRSVSWYQQTPGQGLQFLFEYFSETQRNKGNFPGRFSGRQFSNSRSEMNVSTLELGDSALYLCASSLRTGISTEAFFGQGTRLTVV.

This sequence joins TRBV29-1 and TRBJ1-2; perhaps TRBD1 as D (5 bases). The V gene lost 2 bases and the J gene lost 6 bases, with 13 bases spanning the gap. In germline, CDR1 is SQVTM, CDR2 ANQGSEA. The CDR3 is 13 residues long. The CDR3 bases are TGCAGCGTTGAAAAGCGCAGGGAGGATGGCTACACCTTC. Protein product: CSVEKRREDGYTF. Filled out from reference TRBV29-1 and TRBJ1-2, the complete variable domain reads SAVISQKPSRDICQRGTSLTIQCQVDSQVTMMFWYRQQPGQSLTLIATANQGSEATYESGFVIDKFPISRPNLTFSTLTVSNMSPEDSSIYLCSVEKRREDGYTFGSGTRLTVV.

The chain couples TRBV19 to TRBJ1-2, with TRBD1 matching 8 bases. The germline V gene encodes CDR1 LNHDA and CDR2 SQIVND (reference sequence). J lost 7 bases, V lost 3 bases, and 13 bases had no gene match. This CDR3 region has 16 residues. CDR3 nucleotides: TGTGCCAGTAGTATCGCCCGACAGGGGAAAGTGGCTGGCTACACCTTC. This translates into CASSIARQGKVAGYTF. The full variable domain, completed using reference TRBV19 and TRBJ1-2, is DGGITQSPKYLFRKEGQNVTLSCEQNLNHDAMYWYRQDPGQGLRLIYYSQIVNDFQKGDIAEGYSVSREKKESFPLTVTSAQKNPTAFYLCASSIARQGKVAGYTFGSGTRLTVV.

This sequence joins TRBV18 and TRBJ2-5; perhaps TRBD2 as D (5 bases). The CDR3 contains 15 residues. The V gene lost 1 base and the J gene lost 5 bases, with 14 bases spanning the gap. The germline gives CDR1 KGHSH, CDR2 LQKENI. The CDR3 DNA sequence: TGTGCCAGCTCACCACGCGAGGGTGCCCATGAGACCCAGTACTTC. Residues: CASSPREGAHETQYF.

The chain joins TRBV5-5 to TRBJ1-1; D ambiguous. The CDR3 spans 14 residues. Germline values: CDR1 SGHKS, CDR2 YYEKEE (reference sequence). V was clipped by 4 bases and J by 5 bases, with 15 bases between them. The CDR3, as DNA: TGTGCCAGCAGCCCTACTCGACGGGAAACTGAAGCTTTCTTT. Protein sequence: CASSPTRRETEAFF.

J is TRBJ1-1 and V is TRBV19, with no clear D. Germline CDR1 reads LNHDA; CDR2 reads SQIVND (reference sequence). With 5 bases removed from V and 10 bases from J, the gap between germline ends came to 14 bases. The CDR3 contains 12 residues. CDR3 in amino acids: CASSYLTMGAFF. The CDR3 DNA reads TGTGCCAGTAGTTACTTGACAATGGGAGCTTTCTTT.